Listed below are T cell receptor beta chains from one sample, sequenced in a study of T-cell memory formation after mild COVID-19. From the 5' RACE reads, TCRdb called clonotypes with MiXCR, one entry per CDR3 protein. The sample has about 88,000 distinct CDR3 sequences; roughly 23% are singletons. The sample was PBMCs or a T cell subset sorted from them (not recorded which). The receptor source for this set is a man younger than 35 who had mild COVID-19 (a few samples of this study predate the infection). Cell type and time point are not known. Both conserved end residues are part of each CDR3. The D gene is left open where the match is weak. A row's size may be missing; if present it is once, few, many or a size class.

j_gene: TRBJ1-5
abundance: few
d_gene: -
v_gene: TRBV4-3
CDR3aa: CASSQEYPGPEQNQPQHF
CDR3nt: TGCGCCAGCAGCCAAGAGTATCCTGGCCCGGAGCAAAATCAGCCCCAGCATTTT

j_gene: TRBJ2-7
abundance: few
d_gene: TRBD2
v_gene: TRBV4-3
CDR3aa: CASSQGAGTSGGPPHQQYF
CDR3nt: TGCGCCAGCAGCCAAGGCGCCGGGACTAGCGGGGGGCCCCCCCACCAGCAGTACTTC

j_gene: TRBJ2-1
abundance: few
d_gene: TRBD1
v_gene: TRBV5-1
CDR3aa: CASRRSVGQGYNEQFF
CDR3nt: TGCGCCAGCAGACGATCCGTGGGACAGGGGTACAATGAGCAGTTCTTC

j_gene: TRBJ2-3
abundance: few
d_gene: -
v_gene: TRBV15
CDR3aa: CATSRTHRLVTDTQYF
CDR3nt: TGTGCCACCAGCAGGACTCACAGGTTGGTCACAGATACGCAGTATTTT

j_gene: TRBJ2-1
abundance: few
d_gene: TRBD1
v_gene: TRBV10-3
CDR3aa: CATEQGRNEQFF
CDR3nt: TGTGCCACCGAACAGGGGCGCAATGAGCAGTTCTTC

j_gene: TRBJ2-2
abundance: many
d_gene: -
v_gene: TRBV2
CDR3aa: CASYFSGELFF
CDR3nt: TGTGCCAGTTACTTCTCCGGGGAGCTGTTTTTT

j_gene: TRBJ1-2
abundance: few
d_gene: TRBD1
v_gene: TRBV7-9
CDR3aa: CASSPSDRGLYQGYTF
CDR3nt: TGTGCCAGCAGCCCCTCCGACAGGGGGCTCTATCAGGGCTACACCTTC

j_gene: TRBJ1-1
abundance: -
d_gene: -
v_gene: TRBV2
CDR3aa: CASKNGGLTEAFF
CDR3nt: TGTGCCAGCAAGAATGGGGGATTGACTGAAGCTTTCTTT

j_gene: TRBJ1-2
abundance: -
d_gene: -
v_gene: TRBV24-1
CDR3aa: CATSDFAGHGYTF
CDR3nt: TGTGCCACCAGTGATTTCGCCGGACATGGCTACACCTTC

j_gene: TRBJ2-3
abundance: -
d_gene: -
v_gene: TRBV29-1
CDR3aa: CSVVSGDTDTQYF
CDR3nt: TGCAGCGTTGTGTCCGGGGACACAGATACGCAGTATTTT

j_gene: TRBJ2-5
abundance: -
d_gene: -
v_gene: TRBV9
CDR3aa: CASSPGNRGGQETQYF
CDR3nt: TGTGCCAGCAGCCCCGGGAACAGGGGGGGACAAGAGACCCAGTACTTC

j_gene: TRBJ2-1
abundance: -
d_gene: -
v_gene: TRBV12-3/TRBV12-4
CDR3aa: CASSSQWDNVHNEQFF
CDR3nt: TGTGCCAGCAGTTCCCAATGGGACAACGTACACAATGAGCAGTTCTTC

j_gene: TRBJ1-1
abundance: few
d_gene: -
v_gene: TRBV4-1
CDR3aa: CASKAVGLSTEAFF
CDR3nt: TGCGCCAGCAAGGCGGTCGGGTTGTCGACTGAAGCTTTCTTT

j_gene: TRBJ2-1
abundance: -
d_gene: -
v_gene: TRBV5-1
CDR3aa: CASSLEGLVYNEQFF
CDR3nt: TGCGCCAGCAGCTTGGAAGGACTCGTGTACAATGAGCAGTTCTTC

j_gene: TRBJ2-2
abundance: -
d_gene: -
v_gene: TRBV7-9
CDR3aa: CASEDPGTPRQLTGELFF
CDR3nt: TGTGCCAGCGAGGACCCCGGGACTCCCCGGCAGTTGACCGGGGAGCTGTTTTTT

j_gene: TRBJ2-2
abundance: -
d_gene: -
v_gene: TRBV5-4
CDR3aa: CASSLDAGELFF
CDR3nt: TGTGCCAGCAGCTTGGACGCCGGGGAGCTGTTTTTT

j_gene: TRBJ2-5
abundance: -
d_gene: -
v_gene: TRBV2
CDR3aa: CASMRWEGAGETQYF
CDR3nt: TGTGCCAGCATGCGCTGGGAAGGGGCTGGAGAGACCCAGTACTTC

j_gene: TRBJ2-1
abundance: -
d_gene: TRBD2
v_gene: TRBV3-1
CDR3aa: CASSQRGAGNEQFF
CDR3nt: TGTGCCAGCAGCCAGCGGGGGGCCGGGAATGAGCAGTTCTTC

j_gene: TRBJ2-4
abundance: -
d_gene: TRBD2
v_gene: TRBV11-2
CDR3aa: CASSPAGLAGRAKNIQYF
CDR3nt: TGTGCCAGCAGCCCCGCCGGACTAGCGGGGAGAGCCAAAAACATTCAGTACTTC

j_gene: TRBJ1-1
abundance: -
d_gene: -
v_gene: TRBV29-1
CDR3aa: CSVGRRAFF
CDR3nt: TGCAGCGTTGGTCGGAGGGCTTTCTTT

j_gene: TRBJ1-1
abundance: -
d_gene: -
v_gene: TRBV5-5
CDR3aa: CASSLYRATEAFF
CDR3nt: TGTGCCAGCAGCTTATACAGGGCCACTGAAGCTTTCTTT

j_gene: TRBJ2-1
abundance: few
d_gene: -
v_gene: TRBV4-2
CDR3aa: CASSQEQEDEQFF
CDR3nt: TGTGCCAGCAGCCAAGAGCAAGAGGATGAGCAGTTCTTC

j_gene: TRBJ2-2
abundance: once
d_gene: -
v_gene: TRBV3-1
CDR3aa: CASSQQWDGELFF
CDR3nt: TGTGCCAGCAGCCAACAGTGGGACGGGGAGCTGTTTTTT

j_gene: TRBJ2-5
abundance: few
d_gene: TRBD2
v_gene: TRBV5-1
CDR3aa: CASSLALAGADQETQYF
CDR3nt: TGCGCCAGCAGCTTGGCCCTAGCGGGGGCCGACCAAGAGACCCAGTACTTC

j_gene: TRBJ2-5
abundance: -
d_gene: -
v_gene: TRBV11-2
CDR3aa: CASSLSLKTQYF
CDR3nt: TGTGCCAGCAGCTTGTCATTGAAGACCCAGTACTTC

j_gene: TRBJ2-5
abundance: few
d_gene: -
v_gene: TRBV5-1
CDR3aa: CASSWTTGEGETQYF
CDR3nt: TGCGCCAGCAGCTGGACGACAGGGGAGGGCGAGACCCAGTACTTC

j_gene: TRBJ1-6
abundance: -
d_gene: -
v_gene: TRBV4-3
CDR3aa: CASSQGSGIGAYSPLHF
CDR3nt: TGCGCCAGCAGCCAAGGCAGCGGAATCGGGGCTTATTCACCCCTCCACTTT

j_gene: TRBJ2-5
abundance: -
d_gene: -
v_gene: TRBV20-1
CDR3aa: CSASSRRETQYF
CDR3nt: TGCAGTGCTAGTTCCCGTAGGGAGACCCAGTACTTC

j_gene: TRBJ2-2
abundance: -
d_gene: TRBD1
v_gene: TRBV4-3
CDR3aa: CASSNRDRGGTGELFF
CDR3nt: TGCGCCAGCAGCAACCGGGACAGGGGCGGCACCGGGGAGCTGTTTTTT

j_gene: TRBJ2-3
abundance: few
d_gene: -
v_gene: TRBV4-2
CDR3aa: CASSQDGNTQYF
CDR3nt: TGTGCCAGCAGCCAAGATGGGAATACGCAGTATTTT

j_gene: TRBJ1-2
abundance: -
d_gene: -
v_gene: TRBV28
CDR3aa: CASSLRQDSGYTF
CDR3nt: TGTGCCAGCAGTTTACGGCAGGATAGCGGCTACACCTTC

j_gene: TRBJ2-1
abundance: few
d_gene: TRBD2
v_gene: TRBV4-3
CDR3aa: CASSQGTSGYNEQFF
CDR3nt: TGCGCCAGCAGCCAAGGGACTAGCGGGTACAATGAGCAGTTCTTC